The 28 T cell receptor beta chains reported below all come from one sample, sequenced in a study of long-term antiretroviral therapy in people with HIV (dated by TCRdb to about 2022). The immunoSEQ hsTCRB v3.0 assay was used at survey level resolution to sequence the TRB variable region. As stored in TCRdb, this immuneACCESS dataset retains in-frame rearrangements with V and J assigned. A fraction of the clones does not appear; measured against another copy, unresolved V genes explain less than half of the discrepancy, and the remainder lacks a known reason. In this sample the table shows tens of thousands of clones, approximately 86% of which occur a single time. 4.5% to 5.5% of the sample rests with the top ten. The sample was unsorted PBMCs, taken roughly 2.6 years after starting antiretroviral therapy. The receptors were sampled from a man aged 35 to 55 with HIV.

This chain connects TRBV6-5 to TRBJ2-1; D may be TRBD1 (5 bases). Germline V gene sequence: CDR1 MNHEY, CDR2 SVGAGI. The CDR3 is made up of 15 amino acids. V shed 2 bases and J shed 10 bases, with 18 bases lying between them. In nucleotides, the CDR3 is TGTGCCAGCAGTTACAGCGTTGACAGAACCCGGGAGCAGTTCTTC. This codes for CASSYSVDRTREQFF.

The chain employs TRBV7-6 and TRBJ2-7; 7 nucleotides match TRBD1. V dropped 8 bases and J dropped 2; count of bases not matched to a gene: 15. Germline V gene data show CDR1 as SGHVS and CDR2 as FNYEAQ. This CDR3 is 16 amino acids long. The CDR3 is CASGDPTDRVPYEQYF. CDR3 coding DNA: TGTGCCAGCGGAGATCCAACCGACAGGGTCCCCTACGAGCAGTACTTC.

The DNA of the CDR3 is TGTGCCAGCAGCCAAGGGGAAAAACTGTTTTTT. Translation gives CASSQGEKLFF. The V gene is TRBV7-9, the J gene TRBJ1-4; D is uncertain. Trimming pared 5 bases from V and 8 bases from J, leaving 6 bases between. The CDR3 length is 11 residues. Looked up from germline, CDR1 is SEHNR and CDR2 is FQNEAQ (reference sequence).

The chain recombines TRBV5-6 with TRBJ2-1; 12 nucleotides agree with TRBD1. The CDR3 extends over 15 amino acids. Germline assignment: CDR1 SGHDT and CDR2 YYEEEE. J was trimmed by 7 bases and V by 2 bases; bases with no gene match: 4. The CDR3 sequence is CASSFGTGGGNEQFF. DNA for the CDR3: TGTGCCAGCAGCTTTGGGACAGGGGGCGGAAATGAGCAGTTCTTC.

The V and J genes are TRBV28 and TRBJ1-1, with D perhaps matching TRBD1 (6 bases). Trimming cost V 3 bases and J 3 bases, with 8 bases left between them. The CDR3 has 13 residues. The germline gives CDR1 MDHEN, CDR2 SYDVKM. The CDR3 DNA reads TGTGCCAGCAGTTTGACAGGCCACACTGAAGCTTTCTTT. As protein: CASSLTGHTEAFF.

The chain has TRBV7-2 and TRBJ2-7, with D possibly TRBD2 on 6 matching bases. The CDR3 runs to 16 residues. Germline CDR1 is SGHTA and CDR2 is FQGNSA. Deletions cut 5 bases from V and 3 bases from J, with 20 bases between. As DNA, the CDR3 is TGTGCCAGCAGCCCATCAAGGTTGGGGGGAGACTACGAGCAGTACTTC. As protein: CASSPSRLGGDYEQYF. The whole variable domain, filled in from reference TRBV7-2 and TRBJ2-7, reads GAGVSQSPSNKVTEKGKDVELRCDPISGHTALYWYRQSLGQGLEFLIYFQGNSAPDKSGLPSDRFSAERTGGSVSTLTIQRTQQEDSAVYLCASSPSRLGGDYEQYFGPGTRLTVT.

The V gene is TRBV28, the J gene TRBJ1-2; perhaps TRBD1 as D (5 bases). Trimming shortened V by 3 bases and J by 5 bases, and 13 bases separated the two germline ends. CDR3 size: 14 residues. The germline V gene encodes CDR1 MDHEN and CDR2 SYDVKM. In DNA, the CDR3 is TGTGCCAGCAGTTTGGCTGGGGGTGGTTATGGCTACACCTTC. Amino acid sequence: CASSLAGGGYGYTF.

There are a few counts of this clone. The CDR3 DNA reads as TGTGCCATCAGTGCGGTATCCTACGAGCAGTACTTC. It translates to CAISAVSYEQYF. V usage is TRBV10-3 and J usage is TRBJ2-7; D unresolved. V lost 4 bases and J 1 base, leaving 5 bases between the germline ends. Looked up from germline, CDR1 is ENHRY and CDR2 is SYGVKD. The CDR3 consists of 12 residues.

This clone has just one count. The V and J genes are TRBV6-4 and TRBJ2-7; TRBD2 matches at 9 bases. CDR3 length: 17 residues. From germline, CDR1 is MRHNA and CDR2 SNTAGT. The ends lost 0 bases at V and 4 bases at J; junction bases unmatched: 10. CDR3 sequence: CASSDSSAGGFCYEQYF. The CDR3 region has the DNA TGTGCCAGCAGTGACTCGTCTGCGGGAGGGTTTTGTTACGAGCAGTACTTC.

The CDR3 DNA sequence: TGTGCCAGCAGCTTAGGGACAGGGGAAAACACTGAAGCTTTCTTT. Its translation is CASSLGTGENTEAFF. J is TRBJ1-1 and V is TRBV7-9; 9 positions agree with TRBD1. CDR1 SEHNR and CDR2 FQNEAQ come from the germline V gene (reference sequence). V lost 1 base to trimming and J lost 2 bases; unmatched junction nucleotides: 2. This CDR3 has 15 residues.

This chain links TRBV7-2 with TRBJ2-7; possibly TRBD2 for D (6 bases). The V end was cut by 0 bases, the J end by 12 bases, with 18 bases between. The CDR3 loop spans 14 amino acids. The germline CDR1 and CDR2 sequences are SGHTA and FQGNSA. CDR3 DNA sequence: TGTGCCAGCAGCTTAGCAGGCGGGCGGGACCCTCGGTACTTC. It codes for CASSLAGGRDPRYF. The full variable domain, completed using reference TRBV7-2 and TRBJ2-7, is GAGVSQSPSNKVTEKGKDVELRCDPISGHTALYWYRQSLGQGLEFLIYFQGNSAPDKSGLPSDRFSAERTGGSVSTLTIQRTQQEDSAVYLCASSLAGGRDPRYFGPGTRLTVT.

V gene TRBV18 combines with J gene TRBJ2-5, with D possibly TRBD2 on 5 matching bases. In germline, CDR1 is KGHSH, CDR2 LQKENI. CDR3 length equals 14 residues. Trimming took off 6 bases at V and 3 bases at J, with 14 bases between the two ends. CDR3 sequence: CASSPTAREETQYF. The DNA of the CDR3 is TGTGCCAGCTCCCCGACTGCGAGGGAAGAGACCCAGTACTTC.

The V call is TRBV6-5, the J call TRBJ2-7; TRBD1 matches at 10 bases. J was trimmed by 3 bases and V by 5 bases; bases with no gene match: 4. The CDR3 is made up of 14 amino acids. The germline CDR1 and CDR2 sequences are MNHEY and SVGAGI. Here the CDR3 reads CASSAGQGSYEQYF. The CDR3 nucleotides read TGTGCCAGCAGTGCGGGACAGGGGAGCTACGAGCAGTACTTC.

The CDR3 region has the DNA TGTGCCAGCAGCAAAGTTGCCGGGGGCCCCAACGAGCAGTACTTC. It encodes CASSKVAGGPNEQYF. The chain employs TRBV7-6 and TRBJ2-7, with D perhaps matching TRBD1 or TRBD2 (6 bases each). V lost 5 bases, J lost 5 bases, and 19 bases lay in between. CDR3 size: 15 residues. Germline CDR1 and CDR2: SGHVS and FNYEAQ.

The CDR3 region is CASRFIGEASYEQYF. The CDR3 bases are TGTGCCAGCAGATTTATAGGGGAAGCCTCCTACGAGCAGTACTTC. The J gene is TRBJ2-7, the V gene TRBV27; D is perhaps TRBD1 (5 bases). The CDR3 has 15 residues. The germline V and J ends were trimmed by 6 bases and 0 bases, with 15 bases remaining between them. Germline V gene sequence: CDR1 MNHEY, CDR2 SMNVEV (reference sequence).

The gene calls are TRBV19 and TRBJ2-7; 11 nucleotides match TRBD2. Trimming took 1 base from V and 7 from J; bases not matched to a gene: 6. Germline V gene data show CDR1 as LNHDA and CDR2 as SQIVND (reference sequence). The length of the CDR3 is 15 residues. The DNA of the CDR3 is TGTGCCAGTAGTATAGCCGGGACTAGCGGTTCGGAGCAGTACTTC. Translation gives CASSIAGTSGSEQYF.

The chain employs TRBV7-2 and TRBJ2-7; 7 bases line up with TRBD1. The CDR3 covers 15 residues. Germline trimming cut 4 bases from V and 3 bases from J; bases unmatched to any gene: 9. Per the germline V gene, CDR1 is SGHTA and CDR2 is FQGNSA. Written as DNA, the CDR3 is TGTGCCAGCAGCTCCTCGACAGGGAAAAACTACGAGCAGTACTTC. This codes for CASSSSTGKNYEQYF. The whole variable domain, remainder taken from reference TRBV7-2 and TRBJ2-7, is GAGVSQSPSNKVTEKGKDVELRCDPISGHTALYWYRQSLGQGLEFLIYFQGNSAPDKSGLPSDRFSAERTGGSVSTLTIQRTQQEDSAVYLCASSSSTGKNYEQYFGPGTRLTVT.

CDR3 DNA sequence: TGTGCCAGTAGTATATGGCAGCCTAATGAAAAACTGTTTTTT. Protein product: CASSIWQPNEKLFF. The rearrangement links TRBV19 to TRBJ1-4; D is uncertain. CDR1 is LNHDA and CDR2 is SQIVND in the germline V gene (reference sequence). Trimming stripped 2 bases from V and 3 bases from J, with 7 bases between. This CDR3 has 14 residues.

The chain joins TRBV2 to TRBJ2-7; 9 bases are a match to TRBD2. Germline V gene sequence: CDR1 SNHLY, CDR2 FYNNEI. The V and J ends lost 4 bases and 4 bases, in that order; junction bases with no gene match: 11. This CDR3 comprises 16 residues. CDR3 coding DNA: TGTGCCAGCAGTGTTCGGCGGGAGGGGGTAGGGTACGAGCAGTACTTC. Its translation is CASSVRREGVGYEQYF.

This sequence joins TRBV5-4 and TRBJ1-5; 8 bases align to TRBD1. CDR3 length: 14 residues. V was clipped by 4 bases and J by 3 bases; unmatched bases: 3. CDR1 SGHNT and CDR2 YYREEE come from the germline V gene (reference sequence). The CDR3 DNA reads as TGTGCCAGCAGCAAGACAGGGGACAATCAGCCCCAGCATTTT. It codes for CASSKTGDNQPQHF.

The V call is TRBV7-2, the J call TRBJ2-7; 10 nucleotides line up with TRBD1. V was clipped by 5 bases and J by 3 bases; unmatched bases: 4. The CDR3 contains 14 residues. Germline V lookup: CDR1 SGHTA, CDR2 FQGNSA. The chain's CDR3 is CASSGQGGDYEQYF. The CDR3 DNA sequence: TGTGCCAGCAGCGGACAGGGGGGAGACTACGAGCAGTACTTC. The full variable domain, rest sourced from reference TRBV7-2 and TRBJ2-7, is GAGVSQSPSNKVTEKGKDVELRCDPISGHTALYWYRQSLGQGLEFLIYFQGNSAPDKSGLPSDRFSAERTGGSVSTLTIQRTQQEDSAVYLCASSGQGGDYEQYFGPGTRLTVT.

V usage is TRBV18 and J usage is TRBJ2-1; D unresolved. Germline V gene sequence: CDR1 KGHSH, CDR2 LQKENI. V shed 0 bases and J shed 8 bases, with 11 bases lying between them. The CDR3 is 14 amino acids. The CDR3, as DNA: TGTGCCAGCTCACCACCCTTGGATCGGGATGAGCAGTTCTTC. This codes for CASSPPLDRDEQFF. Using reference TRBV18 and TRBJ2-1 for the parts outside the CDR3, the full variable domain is NAGVMQNPRHLVRRRGQEARLRCSPMKGHSHVYWYRQLPEEGLKFMVYLQKENIIDESGMPKERFSAEFPKEGPSILRIQQVVRGDSAAYFCASSPPLDRDEQFFGPGTRLTVL.

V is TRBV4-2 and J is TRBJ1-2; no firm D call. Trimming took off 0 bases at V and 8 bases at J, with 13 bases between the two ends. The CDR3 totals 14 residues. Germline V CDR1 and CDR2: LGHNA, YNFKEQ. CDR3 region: CASSQEAVSDGYTF. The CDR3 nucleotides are TGTGCCAGCAGCCAAGAGGCTGTCTCCGACGGCTACACCTTC.

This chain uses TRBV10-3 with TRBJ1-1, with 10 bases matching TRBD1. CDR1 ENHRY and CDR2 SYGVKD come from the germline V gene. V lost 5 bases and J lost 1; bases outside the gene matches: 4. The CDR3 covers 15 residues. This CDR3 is CAISRDRGTNTEAFF. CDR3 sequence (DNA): TGTGCCATCAGTCGGGACAGGGGAACGAACACTGAAGCTTTCTTT.

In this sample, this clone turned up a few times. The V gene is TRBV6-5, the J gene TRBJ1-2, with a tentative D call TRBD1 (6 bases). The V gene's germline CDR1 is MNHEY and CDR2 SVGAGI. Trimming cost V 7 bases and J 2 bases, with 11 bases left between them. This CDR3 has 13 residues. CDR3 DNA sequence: TGTGCCAGCACCGAGGGGGAGAACTATGGCTACACCTTC. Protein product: CASTEGENYGYTF.

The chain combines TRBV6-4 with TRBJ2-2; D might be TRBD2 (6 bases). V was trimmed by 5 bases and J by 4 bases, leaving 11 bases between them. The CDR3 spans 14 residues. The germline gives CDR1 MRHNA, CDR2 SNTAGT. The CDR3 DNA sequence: TGTGCCAGCAGTCAGACTAGGTCCACCGGGGAGCTGTTTTTT. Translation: CASSQTRSTGELFF.

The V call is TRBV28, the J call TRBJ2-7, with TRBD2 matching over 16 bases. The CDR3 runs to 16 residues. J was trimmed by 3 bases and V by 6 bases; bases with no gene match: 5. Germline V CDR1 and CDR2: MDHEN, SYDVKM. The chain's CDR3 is CASSPGLAGGLYEQYF. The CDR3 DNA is TGTGCCAGCAGCCCGGGACTAGCGGGAGGGCTCTACGAGCAGTACTTC.

CDR3 nucleotides: TGCGCCAGCAGCACGGACCGAGCAACTAATGAAAAACTGTTTTTT. This translates into CASSTDRATNEKLFF. The rearrangement joins TRBV5-1 to TRBJ1-4; no reliable D call. V gave up 4 bases and J gave up 0 bases, with 10 bases separating them. Per germline, CDR1 SGHRS and CDR2 YFSETQ. This CDR3 has 15 residues.